This T cell receptor beta chain was captured by sequencing in a study of T cell responses to AZD1222 COVID-19 vaccine. CDR3 length: 15 residues. Using immunoSEQ multiplex PCR, the repertoire was profiled, and TCRdb retains in-frame clones only, with some absent. The sample lists more than 110,000 clones; more than 85% were seen once. Here the sequenced sample was peripheral blood, taken on day 0 of AZD1222 vaccination. This receptor was taken from an adult in good health. The chain couples TRBV21-1 to TRBJ2-7; no check of the table's D call, TRBD1, against the DNA was made. TRBV21-1 is flagged as a pseudogene. This chain's CDR3 is CASSPRGDRGYEQYF. In DNA form, the CDR3 reads TGTGCCAGCAGCCCTAGGGGGGACAGGGGCTACGAGCAGTACTTC.